Presented here are 27 T cell receptor beta chains from one specimen sequenced in a study of blood T cell repertoires in COVID-19. Produced via immunoSEQ multiplex PCR; TCRdb's table is partial and in-frame only. Of about 190,000 clones listed, around four fifths are singletons. Sequencing used peripheral blood. The receptors derive from a human donor in a cohort sampled during active COVID-19.

The V gene is TRBV19, the J gene TRBJ1-1; D is uncertain. The CDR3 runs 15 residues. Germline V CDR1 and CDR2: LNHDA, SQIVND (reference sequence). Deletions cut 3 bases from V and 4 bases from J, with 15 bases between. The CDR3 reads CASSIWSDRGTEAFF. The CDR3 DNA is TGTGCCAGTAGTATTTGGTCAGACCGGGGCACTGAAGCTTTCTTT.

The chain employs TRBV24-1 and TRBJ2-4; the match to TRBD2 covers 7 bases. The CDR3 spans 16 residues. CDR1 and CDR2 (germline): KGHDR, SFDVKD. V shed 4 bases and J 7 bases; nucleotides not matched to a gene: 12. CDR3 loop: CATSEGGSGSRNIQYF. The CDR3 DNA follows: TGTGCCACCAGTGAGGGAGGGTCAGGGAGTCGGAACATTCAGTACTTC.

The chain couples TRBV5-1 to TRBJ2-1; 12 nucleotides line up with TRBD2. From germline, CDR1 is SGHRS and CDR2 YFSETQ. CDR3 size: 15 residues. The J segment lost 7 bases and the V segment lost 5 bases, leaving 7 bases of the junction unmatched. CDR3 DNA: TGCGCCAGCAGTTCTAGCGGGAGGGAGATTAATGAGCAGTTCTTC. It is translated as CASSSSGREINEQFF. The full variable domain, rest sourced from reference TRBV5-1 and TRBJ2-1, is KAGVTQTPRYLIKTRGQQVTLSCSPISGHRSVSWYQQTPGQGLQFLFEYFSETQRNKGNFPGRFSGRQFSNSRSEMNVSTLELGDSALYLCASSSSGREINEQFFGPGTRLTVL.

V usage is TRBV27 and J usage is TRBJ1-5, with D unresolved. V lost 0 bases to trimming and J lost 0 bases, with 9 bases between them. The CDR3 sequence is 16 residues long. Germline assignment: CDR1 MNHEY and CDR2 SMNVEV (reference sequence). The CDR3 sequence: CASSLSGGLSNQPQHF. The CDR3 DNA is TGTGCCAGCAGTTTATCCGGAGGCCTTAGCAATCAGCCCCAGCATTTT.

CDR3 residues: CASSPRTGTSGVWTDTQYF. CDR3 bases: TGTGCCAGCTCCCCCCGGACCGGGACTAGCGGGGTTTGGACAGATACGCAGTATTTT. The chain links TRBV2 to TRBJ2-3; 13 bases align to TRBD2. From germline, CDR1 is SNHLY and CDR2 FYNNEI. V dropped 8 bases and J dropped 3; count of bases not matched to a gene: 17. The length of the CDR3 is 19 residues.

The genes are TRBV18 and TRBJ2-7, with 9 bases aligning to TRBD2. Germline loops: CDR1 KGHSH, CDR2 LQKENI. V lost 5 bases to trimming and J lost 7 bases; unmatched junction nucleotides: 6. The CDR3 totals 13 residues. CDR3 DNA: TGTGCCAGCTCAGCTCAGCGGGAGGTTGAGCAGTACTTC. Translated, it gives CASSAQREVEQYF.

The chain couples TRBV5-6 to TRBJ1-6; 7 bases line up with TRBD1. This CDR3 has 15 amino acids. From germline, CDR1 is SGHDT and CDR2 YYEEEE. With 0 bases clipped from V and 7 bases from J, the junction kept 4 bases outside the gene matches. This CDR3 is CASSLGQGLNSPLHF. CDR3 sequence (DNA): TGTGCCAGCAGCTTGGGACAGGGATTAAATTCACCCCTCCACTTT.

J is TRBJ2-3 and V is TRBV2; 9 nucleotides agree with TRBD2. There are 14 residues in the CDR3. Trimming cost V 8 bases and J 0 bases; bases outside gene matches: 3. Germline-derived CDR1 and CDR2 are SNHLY and FYNNEI. The CDR3: CASLLAGSTDTQYF. CDR3 DNA: TGTGCCAGCCTACTAGCGGGTAGCACAGATACGCAGTATTTT.

The rearrangement joins TRBV4-2 to TRBJ2-1, with 11 positions matching TRBD2. The V gene end was trimmed by 3 bases and the J gene end by 8 bases; junction bases not matched to a gene: 15. The CDR3 sequence is 18 residues long. Germline V gene lookup returns CDR1 LGHNA and CDR2 YNFKEQ. The CDR3 coding sequence is TGTGCCAGCAGCCAGGGGAACCTGGGACTAGCGGAGAGGGATGAGCAGTTCTTC. Its protein is CASSQGNLGLAERDEQFF.

The CDR3 DNA follows: TGCGCCAGCTTCTCGTACGAGCAGTACGTC. This encodes CASFSYEQYV. This rearrangement joins TRBV5-1 to TRBJ2-7; the D is unclear. The CDR3 sequence is 10 residues long. Trimming pared 7 bases from V and 4 bases from J, leaving 6 bases between. Germline CDR1 reads SGHRS; CDR2 reads YFSETQ.

This rearrangement joins TRBV18 to TRBJ2-2; 12 positions agree with TRBD1. Germline CDR1 reads KGHSH; CDR2 reads LQKENI. V dropped 3 bases and J dropped 6; count of bases not matched to a gene: 20. The CDR3 is 21 residues long. The CDR3 spells CASSPLRGTGGTSVTSGELFF. DNA for the CDR3: TGTGCCAGCTCACCCCTCCGGGGGACAGGGGGCACTAGCGTAACGTCCGGGGAGCTGTTTTTT.

CDR3 region: CASRTGPRSGLSGNTIYF. The CDR3 bases are TGTGCCAGCAGAACAGGTCCCCGATCTGGTTTGTCAGGAAACACCATATATTTT. The chain combines TRBV28 with TRBJ1-3, with D perhaps matching TRBD1 (5 bases). V lost 6 bases and J lost 4, with 25 bases in between. This CDR3 has 18 residues. Germline CDR1 and CDR2: MDHEN and SYDVKM.

The chain is built from TRBV7-3 and TRBJ2-6; 7 bases fit TRBD2. CDR1 is SGHTA, CDR2 FQGTGA, per germline. The junction had 13 bases not matched to a gene; V was cut back by 5 bases and J by 0 bases. CDR3 length equals 19 residues. CDR3 coding DNA: TGTGCCAGCAGCCCCCCGGGGGTAGCGGGCAGCTCTGGGGCCAACGTCCTGACTTTC. This gives the protein CASSPPGVAGSSGANVLTF.

This clone was detected only once. The chain links TRBV18 to TRBJ2-5; the match to TRBD2 covers 7 bases. Germline CDR1 KGHSH, CDR2 LQKENI. Trimming cost V 3 bases and J 3 bases; bases outside gene matches: 1. The CDR3 is made up of 13 amino acids. The CDR3 nucleotides are TGTGCCAGCTCACCTCTAGCGGAAGAGACCCAGTACTTC. Amino acids: CASSPLAEETQYF.

A single count supports this clone. V gene TRBV6-5 combines with J gene TRBJ1-5, with D maybe TRBD1 (6 bases). The CDR3 sequence is 14 residues long. Germline V gene sequence: CDR1 MNHEY, CDR2 SVGAGI. V lost 10 bases and J 0 bases, leaving 13 bases between the germline ends. The CDR3, as DNA: TGTGCCACCCAACAGGGTTCTAGCAATCAGCCCCAGCATTTT. This gives the protein CATQQGSSNQPQHF.

This chain connects TRBV30 to TRBJ2-2; possible D gene TRBD2, 5 bases. CDR3 length: 14 amino acids. Germline loops: CDR1 GTSNPN, CDR2 SVGIG (reference sequence). The CDR3: CAMTTGSLAGELFF. CDR3 nucleotide sequence: TGTGCGATGACCACGGGATCACTAGCCGGGGAGCTGTTTTTT.

This rearrangement joins TRBV5-1 to TRBJ1-2, with TRBD1 identical over 8 bases. This CDR3 contains 17 residues. Germline lookup yields CDR1 SGHRS and CDR2 YFSETQ. V trimming: 4 bases; J trimming: 4 bases; junction bases outside the gene matches: 15. The CDR3 region has the DNA TGCGCCAGCAGCCCCTTTCCGGACAGGGTCGTCATCTATGGCTACACCTTC. Translated: CASSPFPDRVVIYGYTF.

The rearrangement links TRBV11-3 to TRBJ2-7, with D perhaps matching TRBD1 (5 bases). Germline CDR1 is SGHNT and CDR2 is YENEEA. The CDR3 runs 15 residues. V was pared by 6 bases and J by 3 bases, with 18 bases between. The chain's CDR3 is CASRLSGYTHYEQYV. The CDR3 region has the DNA TGTGCCAGCAGATTATCAGGGTACACCCACTACGAGCAGTACGTC.

This chain uses TRBV6-5 with TRBJ2-2; D remains ambiguous. Per the germline V gene, CDR1 is MNHEY and CDR2 is SVGAGI. The CDR3 length is 11 residues. V lost 7 bases, J lost 7 bases, and 7 bases lay in between. DNA for the CDR3: TGTGCCAGCAACAGAATCGGGGAGCTGTTTTTT. Encoded protein: CASNRIGELFF.

This rearrangement joins TRBV5-1 to TRBJ1-1; TRBD1 matches 8 bases. CDR3 length equals 17 residues. The trim removed 5 bases at V and 3 bases at J, leaving 15 bases unmatched. Germline V gene data show CDR1 as SGHRS and CDR2 as YFSETQ. The CDR3 bases are TGCGCCAGCAGTGAACAGGGGGTTCATGTTTTGGACACTGAAGCTTTCTTT. Its translation: CASSEQGVHVLDTEAFF.

This chain connects TRBV10-3 to TRBJ2-5, with unresolved D. The CDR3 spans 14 residues. The germline V gene encodes CDR1 ENHRY and CDR2 SYGVKD. V was pared by 4 bases and J by 0 bases, with 9 bases between. The CDR3 sequence: CAISASQDQETQYF. The DNA of the CDR3 is TGTGCCATCAGTGCATCTCAGGACCAAGAGACCCAGTACTTC.

The chain combines TRBV6-5 with TRBJ1-1; D may be TRBD1 (5 bases). Per germline, CDR1 MNHEY and CDR2 SVGAGI. The V end lost 1 base, the J end lost 2 bases, and 14 bases lay between the germline ends. The CDR3 spans 16 residues. CDR3: CASSYFAWGGNTEAFF. The CDR3 nucleotides read TGTGCCAGCAGTTACTTCGCATGGGGGGGTAACACTGAAGCTTTCTTT.

The chain employs TRBV10-3 and TRBJ2-1; no firm D call. CDR1 is ENHRY, CDR2 SYGVKD, per germline. Trimming left V 4 bases short and J 7 bases short, with 8 bases between. This CDR3 is built from 12 residues. The CDR3 nucleotides read TGTGCCATCAGTGGAGGATCTAATGAGCAGTTCTTC. This codes for CAISGGSNEQFF.

This clone was observed a single time. This sequence joins TRBV28 and TRBJ1-1; TRBD1 agrees at 8 bases. CDR1 and CDR2 (germline): MDHEN, SYDVKM. The V and J ends lost 3 bases and 3 bases, in that order; junction bases with no gene match: 9. The CDR3 has 16 amino acids. The CDR3 protein is CASSFRPGGFYTEAFF. The CDR3 DNA reads as TGTGCCAGCAGTTTTCGGCCAGGGGGCTTCTACACTGAAGCTTTCTTT.

The chain couples TRBV28 to TRBJ2-5, with D maybe TRBD1 (5 bases). This CDR3 comprises 15 residues. CDR1 and CDR2 from the germline V gene are MDHEN and SYDVKM. Trimming stripped 2 bases from V and 5 bases from J, with 15 bases between. The CDR3 protein is CASSLGNRNGETQYF. The CDR3 coding sequence is TGTGCCAGCAGTTTAGGAAACAGGAACGGGGAGACCCAGTACTTC.

The chain joins TRBV5-4 to TRBJ1-2, with unresolved D. The V and J ends lost 4 bases and 8 bases respectively, with 21 bases between them. The CDR3 consists of 15 residues. Germline lookup yields CDR1 SGHNT and CDR2 YYREEE (reference sequence). The CDR3 nucleotides are TGTGCCAGCAGCCCCAGCCCAGGCCATCCTCAAGGCTACACCTTC. Translating gives CASSPSPGHPQGYTF.

V usage is TRBV3-1 (or the pseudogene TRBV3-2) and J usage is TRBJ1-1; D unresolved. The CDR3 contains 15 residues. The germline V gene encodes CDR1 LGHDT and CDR2 YNNKEL (reference sequence). Trimming removed 4 bases from V and 1 base from J, with 13 bases in between. Here the CDR3 reads CASSLMRAPNTEAFF. CDR3 in DNA: TGTGCCAGCAGCCTGATGAGGGCACCGAACACTGAAGCTTTCTTT.